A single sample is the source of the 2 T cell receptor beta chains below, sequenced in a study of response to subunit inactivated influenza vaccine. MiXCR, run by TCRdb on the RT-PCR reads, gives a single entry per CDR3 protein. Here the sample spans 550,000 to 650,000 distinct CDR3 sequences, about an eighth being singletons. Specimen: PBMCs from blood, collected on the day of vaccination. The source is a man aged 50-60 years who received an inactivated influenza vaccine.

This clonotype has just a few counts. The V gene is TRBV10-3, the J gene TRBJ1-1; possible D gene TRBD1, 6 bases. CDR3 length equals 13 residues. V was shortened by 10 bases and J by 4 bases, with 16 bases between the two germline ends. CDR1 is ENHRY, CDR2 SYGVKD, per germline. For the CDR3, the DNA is TGTGCCACCGAAGGGGGAGTCGGCACTGAAGCTTTCTTT. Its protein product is CATEGGVGTEAFF.

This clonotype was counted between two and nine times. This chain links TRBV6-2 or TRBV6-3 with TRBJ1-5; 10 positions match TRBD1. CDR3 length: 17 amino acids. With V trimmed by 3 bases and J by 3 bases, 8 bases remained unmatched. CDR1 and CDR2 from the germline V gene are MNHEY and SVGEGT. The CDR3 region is CASSYSPGQGSNQPQHF. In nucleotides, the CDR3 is TGTGCCAGCAGTTATTCCCCGGGACAGGGGTCCAATCAGCCCCAGCATTTT.